The 11 T cell receptor beta chains below were found in one sample sequenced in a study of T cell responses to AZD1222 COVID-19 vaccine. Sequencing used immunoSEQ multiplex PCR; TCRdb keeps in-frame clones, though not all of them. The data show roughly 270,000 clones, about 94% seen once. The material sequenced was peripheral blood, taken 28 days after the second AZD1222 dose. The origin of the receptors is an adult who received the AZD1222 COVID-19 vaccine.

V and J are TRBV10-1 and TRBJ2-7, with a weak D call TRBD2 (7 bases). From germline, CDR1 is WNHNN and CDR2 SYGVQD (reference sequence). CDR3 length: 19 amino acids. V lost 0 bases to trimming and J lost 2 bases, with 23 bases between them. This CDR3 reads CASSESTLRGACRTYEQYF. The DNA of the CDR3 is TGCGCCAGCAGTGAGTCGACTCTTCGGGGGGCTTGTAGGACCTACGAGCAGTACTTC.

The chain carries TRBV7-2 and TRBJ2-7; 13 bases are a match to TRBD2. This CDR3 comprises 15 residues. Germline CDR1 reads SGHTA; CDR2 reads FQGNSA. The J segment lost 6 bases and the V segment lost 2 bases, leaving 4 bases of the junction unmatched. DNA for the CDR3: TGTGCCAGCAGCTTACGACTAGCGGGAGGAACCGAGCAGTACTTC. Translated: CASSLRLAGGTEQYF.

The count of this clone is one. The chain is built from TRBV18 and TRBJ1-5; D gene unclear. The V end was cut by 4 bases, the J end by 4 bases, with 14 bases between. Germline V CDR1 and CDR2: KGHSH, LQKENI. The CDR3 is 15 amino acids. As DNA, the CDR3 is TGTGCCAGCTCACGCACCACAGTCGAGAATCAGCCCCAGCATTTT. Protein sequence: CASSRTTVENQPQHF.

This sequence joins TRBV29-1 and TRBJ2-7, with D unclear. CDR3 length: 13 amino acids. The V and J ends lost 6 bases and 7 bases respectively, with 19 bases between them. In germline, CDR1 is SQVTM, CDR2 ANQGSEA. CDR3 protein: CSVTRRSISEQYF. CDR3 bases: TGCAGCGTGACCCGAAGATCGATCTCTGAGCAGTACTTC.

This clone has just a few counts. The chain is built from TRBV14 and TRBJ1-6, with D possibly matching TRBD1 (6 bases). Germline V gene data show CDR1 as SGHDN and CDR2 as FVKESK. CDR3 size: 20 residues. V was shortened by 3 bases and J by 7 bases, with 28 bases between the two germline ends. CDR3 sequence (DNA): TGTGCCAGCAGCCAGCCGGGGACAATGGAACCTCCCCGGGGGAATTCACCCCTCCACTTT. Encoded protein: CASSQPGTMEPPRGNSPLHF.

The chain has TRBV5-1 and TRBJ2-7; no reliable D call. V was cut by 0 bases and J by 2 bases, with 9 bases left in between. The germline V gene encodes CDR1 SGHRS and CDR2 YFSETQ. The CDR3 loop spans 14 amino acids. The CDR3 nucleotides are TGCGCCAGCAGCTTGGGGAGTTTTACCTACGAGCAGTACTTC. It encodes CASSLGSFTYEQYF.

The rearrangement links TRBV5-6 to TRBJ1-4, with 7 positions matching TRBD1. Trimming cost V 3 bases and J 5 bases; bases outside gene matches: 4. Germline V gene sequence: CDR1 SGHDT, CDR2 YYEEEE. This CDR3 has 14 residues. The CDR3 here is CASSSGQPNEKLFF. The DNA of the CDR3 is TGTGCCAGCAGCTCGGGACAGCCAAATGAAAAACTGTTTTTT.

The chain employs TRBV5-6 and TRBJ1-4; 10 bases map to TRBD1. The V and J ends lost 4 bases and 11 bases, in that order; junction bases with no gene match: 14. CDR1 and CDR2 from the germline V gene are SGHDT and YYEEEE. The CDR3 runs to 16 residues. In DNA form, the CDR3 reads TGTGCCAGCAGCCCCCGGACAGGGGGAGGGCAGAAGAAACTGTTTTTT. It encodes CASSPRTGGGQKKLFF.

This chain connects TRBV27 to TRBJ2-7; the D gene could be TRBD1 or TRBD2 (5 bases each). Germline CDR1 MNHEY, CDR2 SMNVEV (reference sequence). The ends were cut back, 3 bases at V and 0 bases at J, with 15 bases in the middle. The CDR3 contains 16 residues. CDR3 in DNA: TGTGCCAGCAGTTTTTCGTCCGGGGCGATCTCCTACGAGCAGTACTTC. This sequence encodes CASSFSSGAISYEQYF.

The rearrangement joins TRBV6-1 to TRBJ1-1; D gene unclear. Per the germline V gene, CDR1 is MNHNS and CDR2 is SASEGT. The V gene lost 2 bases and the J gene lost 1 base, with 5 bases spanning the gap. The CDR3 length is 13 residues. CDR3: CASSELWNTEAFF. The CDR3 coding sequence is TGTGCCAGCAGTGAATTATGGAACACTGAAGCTTTCTTT.

CDR3 bases: TGTGCCAGCAGACTAGTTTATGGGACCCAGTACTTC. The encoded protein is CASRLVYGTQYF. V usage is TRBV12-3 or TRBV12-4 and J usage is TRBJ2-5, with D perhaps matching TRBD2 (5 bases). V was pared by 6 bases and J by 7 bases, with 12 bases between. There are 12 residues in the CDR3.